This note documents a single T cell receptor (beta chain) sequence. Its target is not known. The data derive from a study of cytomegalovirus exposure and HLA in healthy donors. General study findings and limits: Sequencing had likely introduced a cluster of highly shared sequence variants as an artifact. Immune exposure information available was restricted to CMV serostatus.

Primers for the PCR totalled 60 Vbeta and 13 Jbeta. The protocol was immunoSEQ multiplex PCR, while the TCRdb copy is restricted to in-frame clones and leaves out a portion. The sample carries 100,000 to 150,000 clones, around 76% recorded once. Material: PBMCs. This TCR was recovered from a man between 60 and 70 years old in good health and CMV-seropositive.

The CDR3 region is CASSRPGSYSNQPQHF. The CDR3 nucleotides read TGTGCCAGCAGCCGGCCCGGGTCCTATAGCAATCAGCCCCAGCATTTT. The rearrangement uses TRBV13 and TRBJ1-5, with unresolved D. V was shortened by 5 bases and J by 0 bases, with 14 bases between the two germline ends. This CDR3 region has 16 residues. The germline V gene encodes CDR1 PRHDT and CDR2 FYEKMQ (reference sequence).